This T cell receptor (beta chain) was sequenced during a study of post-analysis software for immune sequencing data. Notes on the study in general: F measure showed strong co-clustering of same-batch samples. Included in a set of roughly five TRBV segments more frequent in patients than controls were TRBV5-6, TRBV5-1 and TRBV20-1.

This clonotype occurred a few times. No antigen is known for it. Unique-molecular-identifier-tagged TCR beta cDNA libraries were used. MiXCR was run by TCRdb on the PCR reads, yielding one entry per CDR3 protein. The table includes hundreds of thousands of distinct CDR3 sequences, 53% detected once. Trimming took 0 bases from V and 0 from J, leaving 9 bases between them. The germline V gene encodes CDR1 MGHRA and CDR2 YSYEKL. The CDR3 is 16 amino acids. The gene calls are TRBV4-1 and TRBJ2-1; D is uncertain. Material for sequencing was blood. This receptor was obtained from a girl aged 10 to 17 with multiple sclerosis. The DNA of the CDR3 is TGCGCCAGCAGCCAAGATATCCTTAGCTCCTACAATGAGCAGTTCTTC. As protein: CASSQDILSSYNEQFF.